This T cell receptor (beta chain) was recorded in a study of CD8+ T cells in alopecia areata. Germline CDR1 SGHRS, CDR2 YFSETQ. The CDR3 spans 12 residues. The V end lost 0 bases, the J end lost 1 base, and 1 base lay between the germline ends. Study-wide findings and caveats: Uncertainty about whether baseline CD8+ expansion is linked to response remains, with one nonresponder.

Treatment indicated: oral pan-JAK inhibitor, 5-10 mg twice daily. The sample holds a few counts of this clone. Its antigen is not known. Extracted from the samples, RNA was reverse transcribed into cDNA to serve as the sequencing template. Assay: immunoSEQ multiplex PCR; the TCRdb copy retains only in-frame clones and omits some. The table records about 210,000 clones, around 65% of them present only once. The chain joins TRBV5-1 to TRBJ2-5; D is uncertain. The TCR originated in a human donor with alopecia areata. The input for sequencing was CD4+ T cells sorted from blood, taken at week 4, from a patient treated with tofacitinib. CDR3 nucleotide sequence: TGCGCCAGCAGCTTGGTCCAAGAGACCCAGTACTTC. The encoded protein is CASSLVQETQYF.